The clone carrying this T cell receptor (beta chain) was seen many times. The CDR3 loop spans 15 amino acids. CDR1 and CDR2 (germline): SGHRS, YFSETQ. J was trimmed by 1 base and V by 4 bases; bases with no gene match: 5. Template material for amplifying TCR beta CDR3 regions consisted of RNA transcripts. A set of HTBI primers served as the primers for a first-round RT-PCR of the TCR CDR3. TCRdb used MiXCR to reprocess the multiplex PCR reads, holding one entry per CDR3 protein. The profile covers roughly 110,000 distinct CDR3 sequences, with 16% appearing a single time and 35% to 50% taken by the ten largest. This sample was included in a study of T cells in Graves' hyperthyroidism and ophthalmopathy.

The sequencing input was blood. The receptor's source is a woman aged 45-60 years with Graves' hyperthyroidism. The rearrangement uses TRBV5-1 and TRBJ2-4; TRBD1 aligns across 7 bases. The CDR3 nucleotides are TGCGCCAGCAGCGTCCAACAGGGGGCCAAAAACATTCAGTACTTC. Translated: CASSVQQGAKNIQYF.